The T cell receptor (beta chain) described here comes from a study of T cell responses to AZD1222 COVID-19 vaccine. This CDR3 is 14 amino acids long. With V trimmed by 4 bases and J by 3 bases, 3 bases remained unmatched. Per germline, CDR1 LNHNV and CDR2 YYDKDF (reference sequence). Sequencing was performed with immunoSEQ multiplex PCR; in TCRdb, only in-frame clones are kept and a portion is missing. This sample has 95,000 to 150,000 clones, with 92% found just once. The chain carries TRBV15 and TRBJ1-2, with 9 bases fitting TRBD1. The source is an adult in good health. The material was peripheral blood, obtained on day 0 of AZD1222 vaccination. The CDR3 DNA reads TGTGCCACCAGCATTGGACAGGGGTACTATGGCTACACCTTC. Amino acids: CATSIGQGYYGYTF.